This TCR beta chain was retrieved from a study of shared clonotypes between healthy human individuals. Clones were sequenced by immunoSEQ multiplex PCR, and TCRdb holds only the in-frame ones, with some missing. The profile shows some 2 million clones, just under 95% of them singletons. This clone occurred once. Naive CD8 cells were CD45RO-negative, positively selected for CCR7, excluding terminally differentiated effector memory CD45RA+ cells. The donor cohort consisted entirely of Caucasian adults residing in Nashville, Tennessee. The TCR originated in a man aged 18 to 30 in good health. Material for sequencing was naive CD8+ T cells sorted from blood.

CDR3: CASTHPQGGNYGYTF. In DNA form, the CDR3 reads TGTGCCAGCACTCACCCCCAGGGGGGGAACTATGGCTACACCTTC. The chain joins TRBV28 to TRBJ1-2; 7 bases align to TRBD1. The V gene's germline CDR1 is MDHEN and CDR2 SYDVKM. There are 15 residues in the CDR3. V lost 7 bases to trimming and J lost 2 bases; unmatched junction nucleotides: 10.